The 10 T cell receptor beta chains listed next were all sequenced from one sample in a study of spatial heterogeneity in lung cancer. Time point meaning: sample taken at primary tumor resection. The input material, whole RNA from tumor, nontumor lung or frozen PBMC, was sequenced unsorted. One entry per CDR3 protein results from TCRdb running MiXCR on the 5' RACE reads. The table has 95,000 or so distinct CDR3 sequences, around 8.6% seen once; the top ten hold less than 9%. This sample comprised PBMCs, obtained at surgery. The receptors come from a male donor with early-stage non-small cell lung cancer.

There are a few counts of this clonotype. The rearrangement links TRBV29-1 to TRBJ2-3; TRBD2 matches 7 bases. The length of the CDR3 is 14 residues. Trimming at V came to 5 bases and at J to 2 bases, leaving 7 bases not matched to a gene. Germline V lookup: CDR1 SQVTM, CDR2 ANQGSEA. The CDR3 loop reads CSVSLADPTDTQYF. CDR3 nucleotides: TGCAGCGTTTCTCTAGCGGACCCCACAGATACGCAGTATTTT.

This clonotype was detected only a few times. The CDR3 region is CASSQGLTGAQPQHF. CDR3 DNA sequence: TGTGCCAGCAGCCAAGGCCTGACAGGGGCCCAGCCCCAGCATTTT. V gene TRBV3-1 combines with J gene TRBJ1-5; 8 bases are a match to TRBD1. Trimming cost V 1 base and J 7 bases; bases outside gene matches: 6. CDR1 LGHDT and CDR2 YNNKEL come from the germline V gene (reference sequence). This CDR3 spans 15 amino acids.

This clonotype was counted only a few times. The chain recombines TRBV3-1 with TRBJ2-4; 10 bases are a match to TRBD2. The germline CDR1 and CDR2 sequences are LGHDT and YNNKEL (reference sequence). Unmatched junction bases numbered 3, after V lost 3 bases and J lost 1 base. The CDR3 totals 16 residues. The CDR3 DNA sequence: TGTGCCAGCAGCCATAGCGGGGGGAGGGCCAAAAACATTCAGTACTTC. Its protein is CASSHSGGRAKNIQYF.

This clonotype came up many times. V is TRBV5-1 and J is TRBJ2-7, with a possible D match to TRBD2 (5 bases). CDR3 length: 13 residues. Per germline, CDR1 SGHRS and CDR2 YFSETQ. Trimming stripped 4 bases from V and 3 bases from J, with 11 bases between. The CDR3: CASSPGRDYEQYF. For the CDR3, the DNA is TGCGCCAGCAGCCCCGGCCGGGACTACGAGCAGTACTTC.

This clonotype was seen many times. The chain employs TRBV5-1 and TRBJ2-2; D call uncertain. V was cut by 2 bases and J by 1 base, with 9 bases left in between. The CDR3 runs 15 residues. Germline CDR1 reads SGHRS; CDR2 reads YFSETQ. The CDR3 DNA sequence: TGCGCCAGCAGCTTTCTTCGACAGAACACCGGGGAGCTGTTTTTT. Residues: CASSFLRQNTGELFF. Combining the CDR3 with reference TRBV5-1 and TRBJ2-2 gives the whole variable domain KAGVTQTPRYLIKTRGQQVTLSCSPISGHRSVSWYQQTPGQGLQFLFEYFSETQRNKGNFPGRFSGRQFSNSRSEMNVSTLELGDSALYLCASSFLRQNTGELFFGEGSRLTVL.

The sample holds many counts of this clonotype. J is TRBJ2-3 and V is TRBV7-2, with TRBD2 identical over 8 bases. The CDR3 length is 14 residues. Germline CDR1 is SGHTA and CDR2 is FQGNSA. V was clipped by 6 bases and J by 6 bases; unmatched bases: 8. CDR3 region: CASRLSGAGDTQYF. The CDR3 DNA reads as TGTGCCAGCAGACTTAGCGGGGCTGGGGATACGCAGTATTTT.

This clonotype was seen a handful of times. This chain links TRBV6-2 or TRBV6-3 with TRBJ2-3; D might be TRBD1 or TRBD2, each matching 5 bases. The CDR3 loop spans 14 amino acids. V lost 0 bases and J 3 bases, leaving 7 bases between the germline ends. The V gene's germline CDR1 is MNHEY and CDR2 SVGEGT. CDR3 bases: TGTGCCAGCAGTTACTCGAGGGGAACAGATACGCAGTATTTT. Amino acids: CASSYSRGTDTQYF.

This clonotype has ten or more counts. The chain carries TRBV29-1 and TRBJ2-7, with 8 bases aligning to TRBD2. The CDR3 is made up of 15 amino acids. Per germline, CDR1 SQVTM and CDR2 ANQGSEA. V trimming: 0 bases; J trimming: 3 bases; junction bases outside the gene matches: 7. CDR3 DNA: TGCAGCGTTGAAGATGGAAGGGGACTAGGCTACGAGCAGTACTTC. Its translation is CSVEDGRGLGYEQYF.

Ten or more counts support this clonotype. The rearrangement links TRBV20-1 to TRBJ2-2; D gene unclear. In germline, CDR1 is DFQATT, CDR2 SNEGSKA (reference sequence). This CDR3 is built from 14 residues. The V end lost 5 bases, the J end lost 4 bases, and 14 bases lay between the germline ends. The CDR3 reads CSAAQSGGTGELFF. For the CDR3, the DNA is TGCAGTGCTGCCCAAAGTGGCGGCACCGGGGAGCTGTTTTTT.

This clonotype appeared a few times. This CDR3 is CASSVDSGAKLFF. In nucleotides, the CDR3 is TGTGCCAGCAGCGTGGATTCGGGGGCAAAACTGTTTTTT. This chain uses TRBV7-9 with TRBJ1-4, with TRBD1 as a possible D gene (6 bases). The CDR3 sequence is 13 residues long. Germline V lookup: CDR1 SEHNR, CDR2 FQNEAQ (reference sequence). Trimming cost V 5 bases and J 10 bases, with 14 bases left between them.